This TCR beta chain was identified during a study of cytomegalovirus exposure and HLA in healthy donors. The study ran its PCR with 60 Vbeta and 13 Jbeta primers. The data were produced by immunoSEQ multiplex PCR, yet TCRdb's version contains in-frame clones alone and is incomplete. The table includes tens of thousands of clones, over 70% detected once. Sequencing input: PBMCs. The sequence derives from a man in his 60s in good health and CMV-seropositive.

The CDR3 protein is CASSLPSRFEAFF. The CDR3 DNA follows: TGTGCCAGCAGTCTACCGAGCCGTTTTGAAGCTTTCTTT. This rearrangement joins TRBV28 to TRBJ1-1, with unresolved D. The V gene lost 5 bases and the J gene lost 7 bases, with 14 bases spanning the gap. Germline V gene data show CDR1 as MDHEN and CDR2 as SYDVKM. The CDR3 extends over 13 amino acids.